This TCR beta chain was identified in a study of blood T cell repertoires in COVID-19. The protocol was immunoSEQ multiplex PCR, while the TCRdb copy is restricted to in-frame clones and leaves out a portion. In the table there are hundreds of thousands of clones, approximately 86% of which are singletons. This CDR3 contains 18 residues. V lost 6 bases and J lost 5, with 28 bases in between. Looked up from germline, CDR1 is MRHNA and CDR2 is SNTAGT. The sample comprised peripheral blood. The receptor's source is a woman in her forties or fifties with active or convalescent COVID-19. This chain links TRBV6-4 with TRBJ2-5, with a possible D match to TRBD2 (6 bases). The CDR3 loop is CASRSELSITGVRETQYF. In DNA form, the CDR3 reads TGTGCCAGCAGGTCCGAACTCAGCATAACGGGAGTACGGGAGACCCAGTACTTC.